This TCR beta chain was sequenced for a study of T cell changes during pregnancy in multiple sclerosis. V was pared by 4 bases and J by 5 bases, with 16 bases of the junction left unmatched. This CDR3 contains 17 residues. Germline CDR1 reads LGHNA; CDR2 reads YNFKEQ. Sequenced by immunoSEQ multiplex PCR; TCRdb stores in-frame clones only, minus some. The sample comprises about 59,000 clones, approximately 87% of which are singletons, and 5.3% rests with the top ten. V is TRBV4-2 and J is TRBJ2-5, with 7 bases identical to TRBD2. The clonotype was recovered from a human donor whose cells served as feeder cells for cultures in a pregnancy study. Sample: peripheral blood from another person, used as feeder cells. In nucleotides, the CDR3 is TGTGCCAGCAGCCCCATCAGTGGCGGGGGAATTGCGGAGACCCAGTACTTC. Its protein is CASSPISGGGIAETQYF.